The 19 T cell receptor beta chains below all came from one sample that was sequenced in a study of glioma-infiltrating T cells. The iRepertoire nested amplicon-rescue multiplex PCR amplified TCR alpha and beta CDR3s from RNA. Each CDR3 protein is one row after TCRdb ran MiXCR on the multiplex PCR reads. This table has about 180,000 distinct CDR3 sequences, around 40% appearing once. Material: glioma tissue, nonneoplastic brain tissue, or PBMCs (not recorded which). The receptors originated from a human donor with low-grade glioma or glioblastoma, undergoing nonglioma brain surgery, or in good health (not recorded which).

A note on this clonotype: With a much larger clone just one base away, this may be a read error. V gene TRBV20-1 combines with J gene TRBJ2-5, with 8 bases matching TRBD2. This CDR3 has 15 amino acids. Germline V gene lookup returns CDR1 DFQATT and CDR2 SNEGSKA (reference sequence). The CDR3 region is CSASSSGRGQDTQYF. CDR3 in DNA: TGCAGTGCTAGTTCGAGCGGGAGAGGGCAAGATACCCAGTACTTC.

The genes are TRBV4-1 and TRBJ2-5; D is uncertain. V dropped 5 bases and J dropped 5 bases, with 21 bases sitting between them. This CDR3 contains 16 residues. Per germline, CDR1 MGHRA and CDR2 YSYEKL. The CDR3 DNA follows: TGCGCCAGCAGCTCAAGAGTGGGCCAGAAAAGGGAGACCCAGTACTTC. It specifies CASSSRVGQKRETQYF.

This clonotype was seen at least ten times. The chain has TRBV20-1 and TRBJ1-6; unclear D gene. The germline V gene encodes CDR1 DFQATT and CDR2 SNEGSKA (reference sequence). This CDR3 is built from 14 residues. Trimming took 3 bases from V and 6 from J, leaving 12 bases between them. The CDR3 spells CSARAGSFNSPLHF. The CDR3 nucleotides are TGCAGTGCTAGGGCGGGCAGTTTTAATTCACCCCTCCACTTT.

This clonotype was observed a single time. A clone one base away is much larger, so this may be a read error. J is TRBJ2-7 and V is TRBV27, with 9 bases identical to TRBD2. Germline assignment: CDR1 MNHEY and CDR2 SMNVEV (reference sequence). The length of the CDR3 is 13 residues. The CDR3 region is CASIFLAGAPISF. The CDR3 DNA reads TGTGCCAGCATTTTCTTAGCGGGAGCGCCTATATCCTTC.

V usage is TRBV2 and J usage is TRBJ1-4, with D unclear. The CDR3 is 15 amino acids. Germline V gene lookup returns CDR1 SNHLY and CDR2 FYNNEI. The V end was cut by 5 bases, the J end by 4 bases, with 14 bases between. The CDR3 sequence is CASSFGQFFNEKLFF. For the CDR3, the DNA is TGTGCCAGCAGTTTCGGGCAGTTCTTTAATGAAAAACTGTTTTTT.

This sequence joins TRBV18 and TRBJ2-7, with a tentative D call TRBD2 (6 bases). The CDR3 spans 15 residues. V lost 6 bases and J 5 bases, leaving 20 bases between the germline ends. CDR1 KGHSH and CDR2 LQKENI come from the germline V gene. CDR3: CASSFGPGEGNEQYF. The DNA of the CDR3 is TGTGCCAGCTCTTTCGGACCGGGAGAAGGGAACGAGCAGTACTTC.

This clonotype was counted at least ten times. The rearrangement links TRBV7-9 to TRBJ2-7; maybe TRBD1 (5 bases). The CDR3 is 12 amino acids. Germline CDR1 reads SEHNR; CDR2 reads FQNEAQ (reference sequence). The ends were cut back, 3 bases at V and 3 bases at J, with 6 bases in the middle. CDR3 protein: CASSFDSYEQYF. The CDR3 DNA sequence: TGTGCCAGCAGCTTTGACAGCTACGAGCAGTACTTC.

The rearrangement links TRBV3-1 to TRBJ2-5, with unresolved D. V lost 4 bases, J lost 2 bases, and 20 bases lay in between. Germline-derived CDR1 and CDR2 are LGHDT and YNNKEL (reference sequence). The length of the CDR3 is 17 residues. CDR3 DNA sequence: TGTGCCAGCAGCCCCCAGCGTCGGTCAACCGGACAAGAGACCCAGTACTTC. Translating gives CASSPQRRSTGQETQYF.

J is TRBJ2-5 and V is TRBV10-3; D is uncertain. This CDR3 has 12 amino acids. Germline lookup yields CDR1 ENHRY and CDR2 SYGVKD. Written as DNA, the CDR3 is TGTGCGATCGGCCCCGCCGGAGAGACCCAGTACTTC. Translating it yields CAIGPAGETQYF.

This clonotype has a count of ten or more. The gene calls are TRBV27 and TRBJ2-5; the D is unclear. Germline assignment: CDR1 MNHEY and CDR2 SMNVEV (reference sequence). This CDR3 is 14 amino acids long. The ends were cut back, 4 bases at V and 2 bases at J, with 11 bases in the middle. The CDR3: CASSSYPPQETQYF. CDR3 coding DNA: TGTGCCAGCAGTTCATACCCACCGCAAGAGACCCAGTACTTC.

This clonotype was found a few times. The chain couples TRBV18 to TRBJ2-1; 9 nucleotides align to TRBD2. The CDR3 length is 15 residues. With 3 bases clipped from V and 5 bases from J, the junction kept 5 bases outside the gene matches. Germline CDR1 KGHSH, CDR2 LQKENI. This CDR3 reads CASSPTGTSNNEQFF. The CDR3 coding sequence is TGTGCCAGCTCACCGACAGGGACTAGCAACAATGAGCAGTTCTTC.

On this clonotype itself: A clone one base away is much larger, so this may be a read error. The chain recombines TRBV6-2 or TRBV6-3 with TRBJ2-1, with D tentatively TRBD2 (7 bases). The CDR3 length is 14 residues. The germline CDR1 and CDR2 sequences are MNHEY and SVGEGT. V was cut by 7 bases and J by 12 bases, with 22 bases left in between. The CDR3 loop is CASNTAKGGAWQFF. The DNA for the CDR3 is TGTGCCAGCAACACGGCCAAGGGGGGGGCCTGGCAGTTCTTC.

Notes on this clonotype: This may stem from a read error, because a much larger clone lies one nucleotide away. The chain recombines TRBV7-9 with TRBJ2-1, with D uncertain. CDR1 is SEHNR, CDR2 FQNEAQ, per germline (reference sequence). V lost 0 bases, J lost 6 bases, and 9 bases lay in between. The CDR3 covers 14 residues. CDR3 in amino acids: CASSLAGCGNEQFF. The CDR3 DNA reads as TGTGCCAGCAGCTTAGCAGGGTGTGGCAATGAGCAGTTCTTC. Filled out from reference TRBV7-9 and TRBJ2-1, the complete variable domain reads DTGVSQNPRHKITKRGQNVTFRCDPISEHNRLYWYRQTLGQGPEFLTYFQNEAQLEKSRLLSDRFSAERPKGSFSTLEIQRTEQGDSAMYLCASSLAGCGNEQFFGPGTRLTVL.

The sample holds many counts of this clonotype. The chain has TRBV20-1 and TRBJ2-2; D uncertain. In germline, CDR1 is DFQATT, CDR2 SNEGSKA (reference sequence). The ends were cut back, 3 bases at V and 4 bases at J, with 9 bases in the middle. CDR3 size: 13 residues. The CDR3 loop reads CSASVRPTGELFF. CDR3 in DNA: TGCAGTGCTAGTGTCCGTCCCACCGGGGAGCTGTTTTTT.

The table lists this clonotype with many counts. The chain is built from TRBV27 and TRBJ2-1; TRBD2 is a possible D gene (6 bases). The V gene lost 4 bases and the J gene lost 0 bases, with 10 bases spanning the gap. This CDR3 comprises 15 residues. CDR1 and CDR2 from the germline V gene are MNHEY and SMNVEV (reference sequence). CDR3: CASSYSGSSYNEQFF. Here the CDR3 DNA reads TGTGCCAGCAGTTACAGCGGGTCCTCCTACAATGAGCAGTTCTTC.

The chain employs TRBV28 and TRBJ2-1; D could derive from TRBD1 or TRBD2 (6 bases each). The V and J ends lost 5 bases and 7 bases respectively, with 18 bases between them. The germline gives CDR1 MDHEN, CDR2 SYDVKM. The CDR3 loop spans 15 amino acids. CDR3 loop: CASSGRDQRGNEQFF. In nucleotides, the CDR3 is TGTGCCAGCAGTGGGCGGGACCAGAGGGGGAATGAGCAGTTCTTC.

Concerning this clonotype itself: This may come from a read error, since a much larger clone is one base off. The chain couples TRBV10-3 to TRBJ2-1, with D possibly matching TRBD2 (5 bases). The CDR3 consists of 11 residues. Per the germline V gene, CDR1 is ENHRY and CDR2 is SYGVKD. CDR3 in DNA: TGTGCCCATGGTCCGGGGAATGAGCAGTTATTC. It specifies CAHGPGNEQLF.

At least ten counts were recorded for this clonotype. The J gene is TRBJ2-1, the V gene TRBV20-1; D gene uncertain. Trimming took 0 bases from V and 7 from J, leaving 16 bases between them. Germline V gene lookup returns CDR1 DFQATT and CDR2 SNEGSKA (reference sequence). This CDR3 has 15 amino acids. CDR3: CSARDPQAPPNEQFF. The DNA of the CDR3 is TGCAGTGCTAGAGACCCCCAGGCCCCCCCGAATGAGCAGTTCTTC.

This clonotype came up many times. The chain carries TRBV7-2 and TRBJ2-3; weak D call: TRBD2 (5 bases). The germline CDR1 and CDR2 sequences are SGHTA and FQGNSA. Trimming took 0 bases from V and 6 from J, leaving 10 bases between them. The CDR3 loop spans 14 amino acids. CDR3 sequence (DNA): TGTGCCAGCAGCTTAGCTCCCGGGATTGATACGCAGTATTTT. Translation gives CASSLAPGIDTQYF.